A single sample gave rise to the 21 T cell receptor beta chains below, sequenced in a study of T-cell memory formation after mild COVID-19. MiXCR was run by TCRdb on the 5' RACE reads, yielding one entry per CDR3 protein. The table records hundreds of thousands of distinct CDR3 sequences, roughly 21% of them present only once. Source material: PBMCs or a T cell subset sorted from them (not recorded which). The receptors derive from an adult woman who had mild COVID-19 (a few samples of this study predate the infection). Cell type and time point are not known.

In its sample, this clonotype was seen a few times. The genes are TRBV20-1 and TRBJ2-1; D is possibly TRBD2 (5 bases). Germline CDR1 is DFQATT and CDR2 is SNEGSKA (reference sequence). This CDR3 region has 14 residues. V shed 3 bases and J shed 9 bases, with 18 bases lying between them. The DNA of the CDR3 is TGCAGTGCTAGTGATGGAATCGGTGGGAGTGAGCAGTTCTTC. This encodes CSASDGIGGSEQFF.

This clonotype came up a few times. This chain joins TRBV13 and TRBJ2-3; D possibly corresponds to TRBD1 (6 bases). This CDR3 spans 15 amino acids. V was pared by 5 bases and J by 4 bases, with 16 bases between. Per germline, CDR1 PRHDT and CDR2 FYEKMQ (reference sequence). The CDR3 spells CASSPLGASADTQYF. The CDR3 bases are TGTGCCAGCAGCCCACTGGGGGCGTCGGCAGATACGCAGTATTTT.

V gene TRBV4-2 combines with J gene TRBJ2-7; D possibly uses TRBD1 or TRBD2 (5 bases each). This CDR3 is built from 15 residues. Germline values: CDR1 LGHNA, CDR2 YNFKEQ. Trimming removed 0 bases at V and 7 bases at J, with 16 bases between. CDR3 sequence: CASSQDRDGRWEQYF. CDR3 in DNA: TGTGCCAGCAGCCAAGACAGGGACGGCCGCTGGGAGCAGTACTTC.

The chain uses TRBV7-2 and TRBJ2-3, with D unresolved. The CDR3 is made up of 13 amino acids. V was clipped by 3 bases and J by 4 bases, with 8 bases between them. CDR1 SGHTA and CDR2 FQGNSA come from the germline V gene. CDR3 amino acids: CASSLGWADTQYF. The CDR3 nucleotides are TGTGCCAGCAGCTTGGGTTGGGCAGATACGCAGTATTTT.

The V call is TRBV12-3 or TRBV12-4, the J call TRBJ2-3, with 12 bases fitting TRBD2. The CDR3 is made up of 19 amino acids. J was trimmed by 0 bases and V by 5 bases; bases with no gene match: 12. The CDR3 protein is CASSSRLAGESFSTDTQYF. Written as DNA, the CDR3 is TGTGCCAGCAGTAGCCGACTAGCGGGGGAGTCCTTTAGCACAGATACGCAGTATTTT.

V usage is TRBV20-1 and J usage is TRBJ2-1; TRBD2 matches at 10 bases. Unmatched junction bases numbered 22, after V lost 5 bases and J lost 12 bases. Germline CDR1 is DFQATT and CDR2 is SNEGSKA (reference sequence). The CDR3 runs 17 residues. The CDR3 spells CSAEGGGLAGVLSGQFF. In DNA form, the CDR3 reads TGCAGTGCTGAGGGGGGTGGTCTAGCGGGAGTTCTGAGTGGGCAGTTCTTC.

The V and J genes are TRBV29-1 and TRBJ1-2; D is ambiguous. V lost 1 base and J 4 bases, leaving 7 bases between the germline ends. This CDR3 has 12 amino acids. The V gene's germline CDR1 is SQVTM and CDR2 ANQGSEA. This CDR3 reads CSVEGASYGYTF. The CDR3 nucleotides are TGCAGCGTTGAAGGGGCGAGCTATGGCTACACCTTC.

In this sample, this clonotype turned up a few times. This CDR3 reads CASSQQAGATYEQYF. DNA for the CDR3: TGCGCCAGCAGCCAACAAGCGGGAGCCACCTACGAGCAGTACTTC. This chain joins TRBV4-3 and TRBJ2-7, with TRBD2 identical over 8 bases. The junction had 5 bases not matched to a gene; V was cut back by 2 bases and J by 2 bases. Germline CDR1 reads LGHNA; CDR2 reads YSLEER. There are 15 residues in the CDR3.

V is TRBV4-1 and J is TRBJ1-2, with a weak D call TRBD1 (6 bases). V lost 1 base and J 7 bases, leaving 16 bases between the germline ends. The CDR3 sequence is 15 residues long. Germline CDR1 MGHRA, CDR2 YSYEKL. The CDR3 protein is CASSQVGGAIRGYTF. Here the CDR3 DNA reads TGCGCCAGCAGCCAAGTAGGGGGGGCAATCCGTGGCTACACCTTC.

The V gene is TRBV6-5, the J gene TRBJ1-1; D not certain. Germline CDR1 and CDR2: MNHEY and SVGAGI. This CDR3 has 15 residues. V lost 5 bases to trimming and J lost 2 bases, with 15 bases between them. CDR3 amino acids: CASSPLFLGNTEAFF. In DNA form, the CDR3 reads TGTGCCAGCAGTCCCCTTTTTTTGGGTAACACTGAAGCTTTCTTT.

This clonotype was recorded a few times. The rearrangement joins TRBV10-3 to TRBJ2-5, with no clear D. In germline, CDR1 is ENHRY, CDR2 SYGVKD. Trimming cost V 0 bases and J 5 bases, with 7 bases left between them. The CDR3 runs 13 residues. This chain's CDR3 is CAISESTRETQYF. The CDR3, as DNA: TGTGCCATCAGTGAGTCGACTCGTGAGACCCAGTACTTC.

This clonotype was detected a few times. The chain couples TRBV7-8 to TRBJ1-1, with TRBD1 as a possible D gene (5 bases). V lost 1 base to trimming and J lost 1 base, with 19 bases between them. Per the germline V gene, CDR1 is SGHVS and CDR2 is FQNEAQ. This CDR3 is 18 amino acids long. The CDR3: CASSLGLGLGGTNTEAFF. In DNA, the CDR3 is TGTGCCAGCAGCTTAGGGCTTGGCCTCGGGGGGACGAACACTGAAGCTTTCTTT.

This clonotype was recorded only once. The chain recombines TRBV19 with TRBJ2-1; TRBD2 matches at 9 bases. The J segment lost 2 bases and the V segment lost 8 bases, leaving 7 bases of the junction unmatched. The CDR3 is 15 amino acids. Germline values: CDR1 LNHDA, CDR2 SQIVND (reference sequence). The DNA for the CDR3 is TGTGCCAGTTCCACTAGCGGGTCGACCTACAATGAGCAGTTCTTC. This encodes CASSTSGSTYNEQFF.

This sequence joins TRBV30 and TRBJ2-2; TRBD2 is a possible D gene (6 bases). The CDR3 totals 15 residues. The V and J ends lost 3 bases and 1 base respectively, with 12 bases between them. The germline CDR1 and CDR2 sequences are GTSNPN and SVGIG (reference sequence). CDR3 bases: TGTGCCTGGAGCCCGGGGAGGCGGAACACCGGGGAGCTGTTTTTT. Amino acids: CAWSPGRRNTGELFF.

This clonotype was seen more than once but under ten times. This chain connects TRBV7-9 to TRBJ1-1; no definite D call. The V gene's germline CDR1 is SEHNR and CDR2 FQNEAQ (reference sequence). V was pared by 0 bases and J by 4 bases, with 15 bases between. The CDR3 runs to 16 residues. DNA of the CDR3: TGTGCCAGCAGCTTAGCGATGGCCTTGGTGGGCACTGAAGCTTTCTTT. This codes for CASSLAMALVGTEAFF.

The chain employs TRBV25-1 and TRBJ1-1; 8 nucleotides align to TRBD1. The germline CDR1 and CDR2 sequences are MGHDK and SYGVNS. The trim removed 5 bases at V and 1 base at J, leaving 6 bases unmatched. The CDR3 spans 15 residues. The DNA for the CDR3 is TGTGCCAGCAGTCCTTGGACAGGGACGAACACTGAAGCTTTCTTT. This gives the protein CASSPWTGTNTEAFF.

This chain links TRBV25-1 with TRBJ2-1; 10 bases map to TRBD2. There are 18 residues in the CDR3. The germline V gene has CDR1 MGHDK and CDR2 SYGVNS. V was clipped by 1 base and J by 4 bases; unmatched bases: 10. The CDR3: CASSELVIAGGGYNEQFF. As DNA, the CDR3 is TGTGCCAGCAGTGAATTGGTGATAGCGGGGGGCGGATACAATGAGCAGTTCTTC.

The chain employs TRBV7-9 and TRBJ2-1; possibly TRBD1 for D (5 bases). Trimming shortened V by 1 base and J by 2 bases, and 12 bases separated the two germline ends. This CDR3 region has 16 residues. Germline V lookup: CDR1 SEHNR, CDR2 FQNEAQ (reference sequence). The CDR3 nucleotides read TGTGCCAGCAGCTTAGTTCAGGGTCGACCCTACAATGAGCAGTTCTTC. This translates into CASSLVQGRPYNEQFF.

This clonotype was seen at least ten times. J is TRBJ2-2 and V is TRBV28, with D uncertain. CDR1 and CDR2 (germline): MDHEN, SYDVKM. The V gene lost 3 bases and the J gene lost 4 bases, with 15 bases spanning the gap. This CDR3 has 16 residues. The CDR3 region has the DNA TGTGCCAGCAGTTTGGACGTGCGATCTAGCACCGGGGAGCTGTTTTTT. This sequence encodes CASSLDVRSSTGELFF. The full variable domain, rest sourced from reference TRBV28 and TRBJ2-2, is DVKVTQSSRYLVKRTGEKVFLECVQDMDHENMFWYRQDPGLGLRLIYFSYDVKMKEKGDIPEGYSVSREKKERFSLILESASTNQTSMYLCASSLDVRSSTGELFFGEGSRLTVL.

This chain uses TRBV5-4 with TRBJ2-1; the D gene could be TRBD1 or TRBD2 (6 bases each). The length of the CDR3 is 16 residues. V dropped 2 bases and J dropped 9 bases, with 21 bases sitting between them. The germline gives CDR1 SGHNT, CDR2 YYREEE (reference sequence). The CDR3 protein is CASSLGLLGGYGEQFF. The CDR3 region has the DNA TGTGCCAGCAGCTTAGGGCTACTAGGGGGGTACGGTGAGCAGTTCTTC.

The table lists this clonotype with many counts. The rearrangement joins TRBV2 to TRBJ1-5, with D perhaps TRBD1 (5 bases). The germline CDR1 and CDR2 sequences are SNHLY and FYNNEI. The CDR3 has 15 amino acids. V was shortened by 5 bases and J by 1 base, with 12 bases between the two germline ends. This CDR3 is CASSLNRDSNQPQHF. DNA for the CDR3: TGTGCCAGCAGTCTCAACCGGGACAGCAATCAGCCCCAGCATTTT.